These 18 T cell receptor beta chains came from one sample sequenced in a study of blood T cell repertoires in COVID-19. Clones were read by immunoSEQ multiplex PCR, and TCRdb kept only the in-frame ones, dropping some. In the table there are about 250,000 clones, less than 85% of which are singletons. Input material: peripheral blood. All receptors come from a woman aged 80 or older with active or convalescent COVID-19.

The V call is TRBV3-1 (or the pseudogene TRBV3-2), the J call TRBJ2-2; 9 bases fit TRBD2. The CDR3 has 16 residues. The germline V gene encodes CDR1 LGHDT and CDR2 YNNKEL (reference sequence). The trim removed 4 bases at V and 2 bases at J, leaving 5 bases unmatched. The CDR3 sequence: CASSLRLAANTGELFF. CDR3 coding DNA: TGTGCCAGCAGCCTGAGACTAGCGGCTAACACCGGGGAGCTGTTTTTT.

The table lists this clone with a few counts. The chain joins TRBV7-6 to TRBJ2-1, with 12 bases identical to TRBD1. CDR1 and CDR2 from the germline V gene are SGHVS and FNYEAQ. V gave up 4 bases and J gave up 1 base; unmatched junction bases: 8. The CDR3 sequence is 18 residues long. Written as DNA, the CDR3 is TGTGCCAGCAGCTCCCCCCAGGGACAGGGGGCGTCCTACAATGAGCAGTTCTTC. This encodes CASSSPQGQGASYNEQFF. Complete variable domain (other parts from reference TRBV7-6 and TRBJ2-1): GAGVSQSPRYKVTKRGQDVALRCDPISGHVSLYWYRQALGQGPEFLTYFNYEAQQDKSGLPNDRFSAERPEGSISTLTIQRTEQRDSAMYRCASSSPQGQGASYNEQFFGPGTRLTVL.

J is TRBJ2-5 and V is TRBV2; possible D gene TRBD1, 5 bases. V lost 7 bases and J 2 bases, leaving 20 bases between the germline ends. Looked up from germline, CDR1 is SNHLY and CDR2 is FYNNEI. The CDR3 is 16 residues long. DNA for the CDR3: TGTGCCAGCATAGGGTCGAGCAGGGTTGGACAAGAGACCCAGTACTTC. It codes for CASIGSSRVGQETQYF.

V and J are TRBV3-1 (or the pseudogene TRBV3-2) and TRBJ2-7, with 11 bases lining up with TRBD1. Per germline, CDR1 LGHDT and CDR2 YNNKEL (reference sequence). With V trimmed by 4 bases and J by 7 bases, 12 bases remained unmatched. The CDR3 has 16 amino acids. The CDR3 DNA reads TGTGCCAGCAGCCTCAGTAGAGGACAGGGGGCAAGGGAGCAGTACTTC. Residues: CASSLSRGQGAREQYF.

Written as DNA, the CDR3 is TGTGCCAGCAGGATTGGACTAGCGGGAGTAAATGAGCAGTTCTTC. Translation: CASRIGLAGVNEQFF. The V gene is TRBV2, the J gene TRBJ2-1; TRBD2 matches 13 bases. This CDR3 has 15 amino acids. V shed 6 bases, J shed 7 bases, and the junction held 6 bases outside the gene matches. The V gene's germline CDR1 is SNHLY and CDR2 FYNNEI.

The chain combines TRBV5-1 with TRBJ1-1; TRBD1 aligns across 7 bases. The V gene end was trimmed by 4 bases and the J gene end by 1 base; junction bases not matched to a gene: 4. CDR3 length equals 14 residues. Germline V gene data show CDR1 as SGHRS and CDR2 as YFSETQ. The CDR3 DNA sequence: TGCGCCAGCAGCGGGACAGTGAGGAACACTGAAGCTTTCTTT. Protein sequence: CASSGTVRNTEAFF.

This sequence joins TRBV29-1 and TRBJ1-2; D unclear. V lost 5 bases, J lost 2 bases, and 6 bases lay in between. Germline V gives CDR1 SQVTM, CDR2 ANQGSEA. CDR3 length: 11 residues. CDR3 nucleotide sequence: TGCAGCGTTACAGAAAACTATGGCTACACCTTC. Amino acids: CSVTENYGYTF.

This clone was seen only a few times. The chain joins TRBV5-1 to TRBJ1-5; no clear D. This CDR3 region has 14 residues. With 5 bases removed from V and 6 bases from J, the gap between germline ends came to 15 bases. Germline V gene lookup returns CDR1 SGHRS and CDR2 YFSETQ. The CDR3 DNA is TGCGCCAGCAGAAAAGAAGTGGGCGTTCAGCCCCAGCATTTT. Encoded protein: CASRKEVGVQPQHF.

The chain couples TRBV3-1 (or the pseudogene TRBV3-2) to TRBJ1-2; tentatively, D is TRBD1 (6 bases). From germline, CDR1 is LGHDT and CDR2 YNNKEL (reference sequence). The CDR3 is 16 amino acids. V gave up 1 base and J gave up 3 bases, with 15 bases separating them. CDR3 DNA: TGTGCCAGCAGCCAAGTGGTTACAGGGACCCACTATGGCTACACCTTC. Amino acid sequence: CASSQVVTGTHYGYTF.

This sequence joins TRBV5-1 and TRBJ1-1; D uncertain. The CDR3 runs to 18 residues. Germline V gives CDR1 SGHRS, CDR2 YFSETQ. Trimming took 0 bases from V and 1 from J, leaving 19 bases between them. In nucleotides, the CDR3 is TGCGCCAGCAGCTTGGTCCCGGTCAGAAGCACTAAGAACACTGAAGCTTTCTTT. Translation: CASSLVPVRSTKNTEAFF.

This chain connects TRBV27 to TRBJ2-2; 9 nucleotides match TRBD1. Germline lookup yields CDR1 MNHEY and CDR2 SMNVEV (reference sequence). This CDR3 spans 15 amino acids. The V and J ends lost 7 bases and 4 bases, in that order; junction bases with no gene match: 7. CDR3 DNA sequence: TGTGCCAGCAAAACCGGGACAGGGACCACCGGGGAGCTGTTTTTT. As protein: CASKTGTGTTGELFF.

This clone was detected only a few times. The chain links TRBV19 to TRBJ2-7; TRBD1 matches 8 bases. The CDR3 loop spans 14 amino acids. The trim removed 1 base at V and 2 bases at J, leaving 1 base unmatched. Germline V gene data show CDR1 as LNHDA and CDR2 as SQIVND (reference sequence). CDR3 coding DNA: TGTGCCAGTAGTATAGGGACAGGGCCCTACGAGCAGTACTTC. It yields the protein CASSIGTGPYEQYF.

This CDR3 reads CASSFASSYEQYF. In nucleotides, the CDR3 is TGTGCCAGCAGCTTTGCCAGCTCCTACGAGCAGTACTTC. This chain connects TRBV5-4 to TRBJ2-7, with no clear D. V was pared by 2 bases and J by 0 bases, with 6 bases between. CDR3 length: 13 residues. The germline CDR1 and CDR2 sequences are SGHNT and YYREEE (reference sequence).

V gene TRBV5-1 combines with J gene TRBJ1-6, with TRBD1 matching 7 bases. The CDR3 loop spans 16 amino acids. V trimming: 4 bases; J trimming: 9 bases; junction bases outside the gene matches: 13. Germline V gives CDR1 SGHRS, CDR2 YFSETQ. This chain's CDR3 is CASSPNSGTEISPLHF. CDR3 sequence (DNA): TGCGCCAGCAGCCCAAACTCCGGGACAGAAATTTCACCCCTCCACTTT.

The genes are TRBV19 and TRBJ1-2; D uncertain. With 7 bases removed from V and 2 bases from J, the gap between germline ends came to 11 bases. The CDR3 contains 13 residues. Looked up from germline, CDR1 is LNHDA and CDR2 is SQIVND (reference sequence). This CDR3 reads CASTPTPNYGYTF. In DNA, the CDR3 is TGTGCCAGTACCCCGACACCCAACTATGGCTACACCTTC.

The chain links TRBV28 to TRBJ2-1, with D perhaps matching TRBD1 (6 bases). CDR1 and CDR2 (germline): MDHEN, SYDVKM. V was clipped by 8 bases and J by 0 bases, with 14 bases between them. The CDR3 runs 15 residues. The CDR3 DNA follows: TGTGCCAGCTTCCAGGGGTCCAGCTCCTACAATGAGCAGTTCTTC. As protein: CASFQGSSSYNEQFF. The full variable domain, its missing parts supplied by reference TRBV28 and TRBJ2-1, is DVKVTQSSRYLVKRTGEKVFLECVQDMDHENMFWYRQDPGLGLRLIYFSYDVKMKEKGDIPEGYSVSREKKERFSLILESASTNQTSMYLCASFQGSSSYNEQFFGPGTRLTVL.

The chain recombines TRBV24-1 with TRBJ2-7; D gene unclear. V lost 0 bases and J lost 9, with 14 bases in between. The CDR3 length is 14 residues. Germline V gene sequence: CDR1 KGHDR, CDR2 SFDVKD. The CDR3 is CATSDLSSSAGQYF. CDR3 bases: TGTGCCACCAGTGATTTGAGTTCAAGCGCTGGGCAGTACTTC.

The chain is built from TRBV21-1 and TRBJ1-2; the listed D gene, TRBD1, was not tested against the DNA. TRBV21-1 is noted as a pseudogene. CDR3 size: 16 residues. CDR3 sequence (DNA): TGTGCCAGCAACCGGACAGGGGCAGGATCTAACTATGGCTACACCTTC. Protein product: CASNRTGAGSNYGYTF.